This TCR beta chain was retrieved from a study of cytomegalovirus exposure and HLA in healthy donors. Whole-study results and caveats: In a later analysis, HLA-associated beta chains showed higher expansion and lower generation probabilities than comparable chains. V- and J-gene trimming of TCR beta was linked (in a later analysis) to a missense DCLRE1C variant. It was reported that TCR beta sequences correctly inferred the HLA-A and HLA-B alleles for most subjects.

The primer mix had 60 Vbeta and 13 Jbeta primers. The assay was immunoSEQ multiplex PCR, and TCRdb's table has in-frame clones only and misses some. The sample yields 150,000 to 200,000 clones, around 80% seen once. The germline V gene encodes CDR1 SGHRS and CDR2 YFSETQ. The CDR3 covers 14 residues. Trimming pared 4 bases from V and 0 bases from J, leaving 10 bases between. This clone has just a few counts. Its target is not known. The sequenced sample was PBMCs. The sequence was obtained from a woman in her forties in good health and CMV-seropositive. The chain uses TRBV5-1 and TRBJ1-1; a weak D match, TRBD1 (5 bases). The DNA for the CDR3 is TGCGCCAGCAGCACAGACAGCATGAACACTGAAGCTTTCTTT. It codes for CASSTDSMNTEAFF.